The 28 T cell receptor beta chains below come from one sample, sequenced in a study of blood T cell repertoires in COVID-19. TCRdb's copy holds only in-frame clones and misses some; the assay was immunoSEQ multiplex PCR. The sample consists of around 140,000 clones, roughly 86% of them appearing once. Sequencing used peripheral blood. The receptors stem from a woman aged 65 to 85 with COVID-19, enrolled during active disease.

The genes are TRBV2 and TRBJ1-3; D is unclear. CDR3 length: 14 amino acids. Trimming took off 8 bases at V and 1 base at J, with 12 bases between the two ends. CDR1 SNHLY and CDR2 FYNNEI come from the germline V gene. As DNA, the CDR3 is TGTGCCAGCGGTCATACAGATTCTGGAAACACCATATATTTT. It specifies CASGHTDSGNTIYF.

This chain links TRBV10-3 with TRBJ2-5; tentative D call: TRBD2 (5 bases). Germline values: CDR1 ENHRY, CDR2 SYGVKD. The CDR3 contains 16 residues. Trimming removed 4 bases from V and 3 bases from J, with 18 bases in between. The CDR3 loop reads CAISAFGSVSEETQYF. The CDR3 DNA sequence: TGTGCCATCAGTGCGTTTGGGAGCGTCAGTGAAGAGACCCAGTACTTC.

The J gene is TRBJ1-1, the V gene TRBV6-5; D not resolved. CDR1 MNHEY and CDR2 SVGAGI come from the germline V gene. V lost 2 bases, J lost 0 bases, and 7 bases lay in between. The CDR3 covers 14 residues. For the CDR3, the DNA is TGTGCCAGCAGTTACGAAACTTTGAACACTGAAGCTTTCTTT. Translating it yields CASSYETLNTEAFF.

CDR3 amino acids: CASSLQTDTQYF. The CDR3 DNA sequence: TGTGCCAGCTCTCTCCAGACAGATACGCAGTATTTT. The V and J genes are TRBV18 and TRBJ2-3; no clear D gene. This CDR3 region has 12 residues. V lost 6 bases to trimming and J lost 3 bases, with 7 bases between them. CDR1 KGHSH and CDR2 LQKENI come from the germline V gene.

The chain carries TRBV28 and TRBJ1-1, with D uncertain. The CDR3 has 10 amino acids. Germline CDR1 reads MDHEN; CDR2 reads SYDVKM. V dropped 10 bases and J dropped 3 bases, with 6 bases sitting between them. CDR3 region: CATLYTEAFF. Here the CDR3 DNA reads TGTGCCACTCTTTACACTGAAGCTTTCTTT.

The chain carries TRBV29-1 and TRBJ2-1; D is possibly TRBD2 (5 bases). Germline assignment: CDR1 SQVTM and CDR2 ANQGSEA. Trimming pared 4 bases from V and 2 bases from J, leaving 15 bases between. There are 15 residues in the CDR3. DNA for the CDR3: TGCAGCGTTGTTCCGGGAATTGTCACCTACAATGAGCAGTTCTTC. This gives the protein CSVVPGIVTYNEQFF.

This chain connects TRBV7-3 to TRBJ2-1; D not certain. Germline V lookup: CDR1 SGHTA, CDR2 FQGTGA. This CDR3 contains 15 residues. Between the trimmed V and J ends, which lost 5 bases and 0 bases, there was a span of 11 bases. The CDR3 DNA follows: TGTGCCAGCAGCAATTCCCGGAGCTCCTACAATGAGCAGTTCTTC. Its protein product is CASSNSRSSYNEQFF. The full variable domain, its missing parts supplied by reference TRBV7-3 and TRBJ2-1, is GAGVSQTPSNKVTEKGKYVELRCDPISGHTALYWYRQSLGQGPEFLIYFQGTGAADDSGLPNDRFFAVRPEGSVSTLKIQRTERGDSAVYLCASSNSRSSYNEQFFGPGTRLTVL.

For the CDR3, the DNA is TGTGCCAGCAGCGAGACGGGGATCGACTATGGCTACACCTTC. Protein: CASSETGIDYGYTF. The chain joins TRBV9 to TRBJ1-2; D remains ambiguous. The CDR3 length is 14 residues. Trimming cost V 3 bases and J 3 bases, with 12 bases left between them. CDR1 and CDR2 from the germline V gene are SGDLS and YYNGEE. Full variable domain (remainder filled in from reference TRBV9 and TRBJ1-2): DSGVTQTPKHLITATGQRVTLRCSPRSGDLSVYWYQQSLDQGLQFLIQYYNGEERAKGNILERFSAQQFPDLHSELNLSSLELGDSALYFCASSETGIDYGYTFGSGTRLTVV.

CDR3 in amino acids: CASSQRRDRGRETQYF. The CDR3 DNA follows: TGTGCCAGCAGCCAGCGTCGGGACAGGGGACGGGAGACCCAGTACTTC. The genes are TRBV3-1 (or the pseudogene TRBV3-2) and TRBJ2-5; TRBD1 matches 10 bases. The CDR3 length is 16 residues. CDR1 and CDR2 (germline): LGHDT, YNNKEL (reference sequence). Losses at the gene ends were 3 bases for V and 5 bases for J; bases not matched to a gene: 9.

The chain links TRBV18 to TRBJ1-1, with D possibly matching TRBD1 (6 bases). V shed 6 bases and J shed 11 bases, with 19 bases lying between them. Germline lookup yields CDR1 KGHSH and CDR2 LQKENI. CDR3 length equals 13 residues. DNA for the CDR3: TGTGCCAGCTCCCCCCGGGAGGAGCAGGGGGCTTTCTTT. Translating gives CASSPREEQGAFF.

This clone appeared a single time. The chain links TRBV5-1 to TRBJ1-2, with D unresolved. Germline V gives CDR1 SGHRS, CDR2 YFSETQ. The V gene lost 6 bases and the J gene lost 3 bases, with 18 bases spanning the gap. This CDR3 is built from 15 residues. The CDR3 DNA reads TGCGCCAGCAAACCCCTTCTGTCGGGTGACTATGGCTACACCTTC. It encodes CASKPLLSGDYGYTF.

The chain links TRBV28 to TRBJ1-5; 9 nucleotides match TRBD1. V was clipped by 7 bases and J by 3 bases; unmatched bases: 10. CDR3 length equals 16 residues. The V gene's germline CDR1 is MDHEN and CDR2 SYDVKM. CDR3 sequence (DNA): TGTGCCAGCAATTTCGGGGGACAGGGTTTCAATCAGCCCCAGCATTTT. As protein: CASNFGGQGFNQPQHF.

The gene calls are TRBV7-8 and TRBJ1-5, with 8 bases lining up with TRBD1. The CDR3 covers 16 residues. Trimming removed 1 base from V and 7 bases from J; junction bases left unmatched: 9. The germline V gene encodes CDR1 SGHVS and CDR2 FQNEAQ. CDR3 bases: TGTGCCAGCAGCTTAGTGGCAGGGGGCATAGGACAGCCCCAGCATTTT. This translates into CASSLVAGGIGQPQHF.

V gene TRBV7-6 combines with J gene TRBJ2-1; D is uncertain. From germline, CDR1 is SGHVS and CDR2 FNYEAQ. V was shortened by 1 base and J by 4 bases, with 11 bases between the two germline ends. CDR3 length: 15 residues. CDR3 sequence: CASSLVRATYNEQFF. For the CDR3, the DNA is TGTGCCAGCAGCTTAGTAAGAGCCACGTACAATGAGCAGTTCTTC. The variable domain in full, completed from reference TRBV7-6 and TRBJ2-1, reads GAGVSQSPRYKVTKRGQDVALRCDPISGHVSLYWYRQALGQGPEFLTYFNYEAQQDKSGLPNDRFSAERPEGSISTLTIQRTEQRDSAMYRCASSLVRATYNEQFFGPGTRLTVL.

The chain recombines TRBV15 with TRBJ1-1; D is uncertain. Trimming cost V 1 base and J 4 bases, with 7 bases left between them. Looked up from germline, CDR1 is LNHNV and CDR2 is YYDKDF (reference sequence). The CDR3 spans 13 residues. CDR3 nucleotide sequence: TGTGCCACCAGCAGAGTAGCCGGCACTGAAGCTTTCTTT. This gives the protein CATSRVAGTEAFF.

V is TRBV19 and J is TRBJ1-2; weak D call: TRBD1 (6 bases). Germline values: CDR1 LNHDA, CDR2 SQIVND (reference sequence). CDR3 length equals 14 residues. Trimming removed 4 bases from V and 1 base from J, with 10 bases in between. The CDR3 spells CASSTTGVNYGYTF. CDR3 coding DNA: TGTGCCAGTAGTACGACAGGAGTTAACTATGGCTACACCTTC. Looking up the rest from reference TRBV19 and TRBJ1-2 gives the full variable domain: DGGITQSPKYLFRKEGQNVTLSCEQNLNHDAMYWYRQDPGQGLRLIYYSQIVNDFQKGDIAEGYSVSREKKESFPLTVTSAQKNPTAFYLCASSTTGVNYGYTFGSGTRLTVV.

This rearrangement joins TRBV28 to TRBJ1-2; TRBD1 matches 8 bases. CDR1 and CDR2 from the germline V gene are MDHEN and SYDVKM. This CDR3 comprises 14 residues. Trimming cost V 5 bases and J 4 bases; bases outside gene matches: 6. CDR3 sequence: CASSPGQVLYGYTF. CDR3 nucleotide sequence: TGTGCCAGCAGTCCGGGACAGGTGCTCTATGGCTACACCTTC.

The genes are TRBV5-1 and TRBJ2-7; TRBD1 agrees at 9 bases. V lost 3 bases to trimming and J lost 3 bases; unmatched junction nucleotides: 10. Germline V gene sequence: CDR1 SGHRS, CDR2 YFSETQ. This CDR3 is built from 16 residues. The DNA of the CDR3 is TGCGCCAGCAGCTCCGGACAGGGGAGAGGGCTCTACGAGCAGTACTTC. This gives the protein CASSSGQGRGLYEQYF.

As to this clone: Different DNA sequences within this sample yield the same CDR3. Written as DNA, the CDR3 is TGTGCCAGCAGTGAAGCGGGACATAGCAATCAGCCCCAGCATTTT. This sequence encodes CASSEAGHSNQPQHF. The chain carries TRBV6-1 and TRBJ1-5, with D tentatively TRBD1 (6 bases). CDR1 is MNHNS and CDR2 is SASEGT in the germline V gene. CDR3 size: 15 residues. Trimming stripped 0 bases from V and 0 bases from J, with 6 bases between.

The chain couples TRBV7-9 to TRBJ1-1; D unresolved. This CDR3 comprises 14 residues. Germline V gene data show CDR1 as SEHNR and CDR2 as FQNEAQ (reference sequence). The V and J ends lost 4 bases and 1 base respectively, with 10 bases between them. CDR3 bases: TGTGCCAGCAGCTCCCCACTCGAGAACACTGAAGCTTTCTTT. Amino acids: CASSSPLENTEAFF. The full variable domain, in which reference TRBV7-9 and TRBJ1-1 provide the parts outside the CDR3, is DTGVSQNPRHKITKRGQNVTFRCDPISEHNRLYWYRQTLGQGPEFLTYFQNEAQLEKSRLLSDRFSAERPKGSFSTLEIQRTEQGDSAMYLCASSSPLENTEAFFGQGTRLTVV.

The chain combines TRBV7-9 with TRBJ2-3, with D possibly TRBD2 on 6 matching bases. Germline V gene lookup returns CDR1 SEHNR and CDR2 FQNEAQ (reference sequence). V dropped 5 bases and J dropped 3 bases, with 12 bases sitting between them. The CDR3 covers 14 residues. CDR3 sequence reads: CASSVGLSTDTQYF. CDR3 sequence (DNA): TGTGCCAGCAGCGTGGGACTGAGTACAGATACGCAGTATTTT.

This clone was detected a few times. The CDR3 DNA is TGCGCCAGCACCTCCCGGTTATCCGCGAACACCGGGGAGCTGTTTTTT. Protein: CASTSRLSANTGELFF. J is TRBJ2-2 and V is TRBV5-1, with D uncertain. Trimming removed 6 bases at V and 0 bases at J, with 15 bases between. In germline, CDR1 is SGHRS, CDR2 YFSETQ. The length of the CDR3 is 16 residues.

This chain uses TRBV19 with TRBJ1-2, with 9 bases that match TRBD1. With V trimmed by 2 bases and J by 2 bases, 3 bases remained unmatched. The germline V gene has CDR1 LNHDA and CDR2 SQIVND (reference sequence). The CDR3 runs to 15 residues. In DNA form, the CDR3 reads TGTGCCAGTAGTATACGAGGACAGGGGAACTATGGCTACACCTTC. This sequence encodes CASSIRGQGNYGYTF.

The genes are TRBV18 and TRBJ1-5; D remains unclear. Germline CDR1 is KGHSH and CDR2 is LQKENI. Between the trimmed V and J ends, which lost 1 base and 2 bases, there was a span of 9 bases. The CDR3 sequence is 15 residues long. The CDR3 sequence is CASSPQSGRNQPQHF. The DNA of the CDR3 is TGTGCCAGCTCACCACAGTCAGGTCGCAATCAGCCCCAGCATTTT.

This chain joins TRBV19 and TRBJ2-1, with a weak D call TRBD1 (6 bases). Germline lookup yields CDR1 LNHDA and CDR2 SQIVND (reference sequence). Trimming took 7 bases from V and 5 from J, leaving 12 bases between them. The CDR3 is made up of 13 amino acids. CDR3 region: CASKADSNNEQFF. The CDR3 DNA is TGTGCCAGTAAGGCGGACAGCAACAATGAGCAGTTCTTC. The complete variable domain, with remaining parts taken from reference TRBV19 and TRBJ2-1, reads DGGITQSPKYLFRKEGQNVTLSCEQNLNHDAMYWYRQDPGQGLRLIYYSQIVNDFQKGDIAEGYSVSREKKESFPLTVTSAQKNPTAFYLCASKADSNNEQFFGPGTRLTVL.

V and J are TRBV28 and TRBJ1-6, with unresolved D. Germline CDR1 and CDR2: MDHEN and SYDVKM. Trimming cost V 6 bases and J 4 bases, with 10 bases left between them. This CDR3 has 14 residues. CDR3 amino acids: CASSLSGYNSPLHF. The CDR3 DNA reads TGTGCCAGCAGCTTGTCGGGGTATAATTCACCCCTCCACTTT.

The chain uses TRBV30 and TRBJ1-5, with D tentatively TRBD1 (6 bases). This CDR3 comprises 14 residues. V was clipped by 1 base and J by 5 bases, with 12 bases between them. Germline V gene data show CDR1 as GTSNPN and CDR2 as SVGIG (reference sequence). The CDR3 DNA sequence: TGTGCCTGGAGTGCGGCGGGGGGCCATCAGCCCCAGCATTTT. Encoded protein: CAWSAAGGHQPQHF.

The chain combines TRBV11-3 with TRBJ2-1; a weak D match, TRBD2 (5 bases). V was cut by 8 bases and J by 2 bases, with 13 bases left in between. In germline, CDR1 is SGHNT, CDR2 YENEEA. The CDR3 extends over 14 amino acids. The CDR3 nucleotides read TGTGCCAGCGGGAGAGGCAGCACCTACAATGAGCAGTTCTTC. This encodes CASGRGSTYNEQFF.